This TCR beta chain was retrieved from a study of vaccination and CD4 T cells after COVID-19. Documented time point: late sampling 161 to 241 days after vaccination in a few convalescent patients. TCRdb called the PCR reads again in MiXCR, with one record for every CDR3 protein. The sample lists approximately 40,000 distinct CDR3 sequences; more than 30% were seen once. General study points: The researchers studied relatively few convalescent patients and omitted early post-infection timepoints.

Trimming took off 4 bases at V and 2 bases at J, with 3 bases between the two ends. Germline assignment: CDR1 MNHNS and CDR2 SASEGT. The CDR3 is 13 amino acids. As for this clonotype: Antigen specificity is unknown.

The sequenced sample was CD4+ T cells from blood, obtained about 7 months after SARS-CoV-2 vaccination. The sequence came from a human donor who had recovered from COVID-19. The V call is TRBV6-1, the J call TRBJ1-6; D is ambiguous. The CDR3 DNA sequence: TGTGCCAGCAGTGGAACCTATAATTCACCCCTCCACTTT. Amino acids: CASSGTYNSPLHF.